The next 19 T cell receptor beta chains were all read from a single sample in a study of CD8+CD57+ T cells in acquired aplastic anemia. Individuals selected for sequencing had exhibited CD8+CD57+ cell expansion on flow cytometry. The use of genomic DNA as template underpinned the TCR beta VDJ and CDR3 profiling. MiXCR, run by TCRdb on the reads, gives a single entry per CDR3 protein. The sample records 400,000 to 600,000 distinct CDR3 sequences, around 32% being singletons. Sequenced sample: sorted CD4+, CD8+, or CD8+CD57+ T cells (not recorded which) from PBMCs. These receptors were collected from a human donor with aplastic anemia.

The chain employs TRBV6-5 and TRBJ2-2; TRBD1 is a possible D gene (6 bases). The CDR3 totals 16 residues. Trimming left V 2 bases short and J 4 bases short, with 14 bases between. Germline CDR1 reads MNHEY; CDR2 reads SVGAGI. The CDR3 nucleotides are TGTGCCAGCAGTTACCACACAACAGGGTCCACCGGGGAGCTGTTTTTT. Translation: CASSYHTTGSTGELFF.

This clonotype turned up a few times. V and J are TRBV29-1 and TRBJ2-7; the D gene is possibly TRBD2 (5 bases). Germline loops: CDR1 SQVTM, CDR2 ANQGSEA. The length of the CDR3 is 11 residues. Trimming removed 4 bases at V and 3 bases at J, with 7 bases between. The DNA for the CDR3 is TGCAGCGTTGGGGAGATCTACGAGCAGTACTTC. Residues: CSVGEIYEQYF.

This chain links TRBV11-2 with TRBJ2-3; 9 bases line up with TRBD2. V shed 3 bases and J 0 bases; nucleotides not matched to a gene: 7. The length of the CDR3 is 17 residues. The germline CDR1 and CDR2 sequences are SGHAT and FQNNGV. CDR3 bases: TGTGCCAGCAGCTTTTTGCCTAGCGGGACTAGCACAGATACGCAGTATTTT. It encodes CASSFLPSGTSTDTQYF.

This clonotype was seen once. J is TRBJ1-5 and V is TRBV19; 10 positions agree with TRBD1. Germline values: CDR1 LNHDA, CDR2 SQIVND (reference sequence). With 3 bases clipped from V and 4 bases from J, the junction kept 6 bases outside the gene matches. The CDR3 runs to 16 residues. DNA of the CDR3: TGTGCCAGTAGTATCTTAAGGGACAGGGGAAATCAGCCCCAGCATTTT. Its protein product is CASSILRDRGNQPQHF.

With respect to this clonotype: A much more abundant neighbour one base away suggests this may be a read error. This rearrangement joins TRBV19 to TRBJ2-7; D gene unclear. From germline, CDR1 is LNHDA and CDR2 SQIVND (reference sequence). V lost 3 bases to trimming and J lost 1 base, with 7 bases between them. This CDR3 is built from 13 residues. In DNA, the CDR3 is TGTGCCAGTAGTATCCCCGCTTCCTACGAGCAGTACTTC. Its translation: CASSIPASYEQYF.

The sample holds many counts of this clonotype. The V and J genes are TRBV29-1 and TRBJ2-5, with 12 bases identical to TRBD2. This CDR3 has 14 residues. J lost 2 bases, V lost 4 bases, and 2 bases had no gene match. Germline V CDR1 and CDR2: SQVTM, ANQGSEA. CDR3 protein: CSVGLAGGQETQYF. The CDR3 coding sequence is TGCAGCGTTGGGCTAGCGGGGGGGCAAGAGACCCAGTACTTC.

This chain joins TRBV7-9 and TRBJ1-1; D gene ambiguous. The CDR3 has 14 residues. V lost 9 bases and J 1 base, leaving 15 bases between the germline ends. The V gene's germline CDR1 is SEHNR and CDR2 FQNEAQ (reference sequence). CDR3 residues: CASTPPSQNTEAFF. The CDR3 coding sequence is TGTGCCAGTACCCCCCCCTCCCAGAACACTGAAGCTTTCTTT.

The table lists this clonotype with many counts. The chain joins TRBV11-2 to TRBJ1-5; tentatively, D is TRBD1 (5 bases). Trimming pared 0 bases from V and 4 bases from J, leaving 16 bases between. Germline assignment: CDR1 SGHAT and CDR2 FQNNGV. CDR3 size: 17 residues. The chain's CDR3 is CASSLDGRVGGNQPQHF. CDR3 sequence (DNA): TGTGCCAGCAGCTTAGATGGCAGGGTAGGAGGAAATCAGCCCCAGCATTTT.

The gene calls are TRBV12-3 or TRBV12-4 and TRBJ1-1, with 9 bases identical to TRBD1. J gave up 0 bases and V 5 bases, and 7 bases lay outside the gene matches. This CDR3 is built from 16 residues. CDR3 DNA sequence: TGTGCCAGCAGTCGGGACAGGGTAGGAGTGAACACTGAAGCTTTCTTT. This encodes CASSRDRVGVNTEAFF.

There are a few counts of this clonotype. The chain joins TRBV7-9 to TRBJ1-1; 7 bases align to TRBD1. Per the germline V gene, CDR1 is SEHNR and CDR2 is FQNEAQ (reference sequence). The CDR3 length is 14 residues. The V segment lost 7 bases and the J segment 3 bases; nucleotides outside the gene matches: 8. CDR3 bases: TGTGCCAGCACATTGACAGGGTCTGACACTGAAGCTTTCTTT. Its protein product is CASTLTGSDTEAFF. The variable domain in full, with the rest retrieved from reference TRBV7-9 and TRBJ1-1, is DTGVSQNPRHKITKRGQNVTFRCDPISEHNRLYWYRQTLGQGPEFLTYFQNEAQLEKSRLLSDRFSAERPKGSFSTLEIQRTEQGDSAMYLCASTLTGSDTEAFFGQGTRLTVV.

The V call is TRBV20-1, the J call TRBJ2-7, with TRBD1 matching over 7 bases. The CDR3 has 14 amino acids. The trim removed 1 base at V and 5 bases at J, leaving 8 bases unmatched. The V gene's germline CDR1 is DFQATT and CDR2 SNEGSKA (reference sequence). This chain's CDR3 is CSARVFDRVNEQYF. In nucleotides, the CDR3 is TGCAGTGCTAGAGTTTTCGACAGGGTGAACGAGCAGTACTTC.

This clonotype occurred many times. V is TRBV19 and J is TRBJ2-7, with D perhaps matching TRBD2 (5 bases). Germline CDR1 reads LNHDA; CDR2 reads SQIVND (reference sequence). Trimming pared 5 bases from V and 2 bases from J, leaving 10 bases between. The CDR3 is 13 residues long. CDR3 nucleotide sequence: TGTGCCAGTAGTCCCCCGAGGGCCTACGAGCAGTACTTC. Translation gives CASSPPRAYEQYF.

This clonotype was counted at least ten times. The chain employs TRBV19 and TRBJ2-7; weak D call: TRBD2 (5 bases). Germline V gene sequence: CDR1 LNHDA, CDR2 SQIVND (reference sequence). This CDR3 is built from 14 residues. Trimming took off 2 bases at V and 3 bases at J, with 11 bases between the two ends. The CDR3 DNA reads TGTGCCAGTAGTATACAACAAGGAGGCTACGAGCAGTACTTC. Translated, it gives CASSIQQGGYEQYF.

J is TRBJ1-2 and V is TRBV4-2; D not certain. The CDR3 has 12 amino acids. V shed 4 bases and J shed 7 bases, with 10 bases lying between them. Germline V lookup: CDR1 LGHNA, CDR2 YNFKEQ. CDR3 residues: CASSRQDSGYTF. CDR3 coding DNA: TGTGCCAGCAGCCGGCAAGACTCTGGCTACACCTTC.

This clonotype appeared many times. The genes are TRBV29-1 and TRBJ2-5; 9 bases align to TRBD2. Germline V gene sequence: CDR1 SQVTM, CDR2 ANQGSEA. V lost 6 bases, J lost 5 bases, and 13 bases stayed unmatched. This CDR3 is 15 amino acids long. CDR3 nucleotides: TGCAGCGTCCACGGGGTAGCGGGAGTACCGGAGACCCAGTACTTC. It specifies CSVHGVAGVPETQYF.

This clonotype has ten or more counts. V and J are TRBV20-1 and TRBJ2-5, with 7 nucleotides matching TRBD2. The CDR3 runs to 14 residues. Germline CDR1 reads DFQATT; CDR2 reads SNEGSKA (reference sequence). V gave up 2 bases and J gave up 2 bases; unmatched junction bases: 5. DNA for the CDR3: TGCAGTGCTAGAAGCGGGGAGCCTCAAGAGACCCAGTACTTC. Its translation: CSARSGEPQETQYF.

This clonotype was detected many times. The gene calls are TRBV10-2 and TRBJ2-1, with D possibly being TRBD1 or TRBD2 (5 bases each). Between the trimmed V and J ends, which lost 1 base and 9 bases, there was a span of 10 bases. Germline CDR1 WSHSY, CDR2 SAAADI. The CDR3 is 13 residues long. The DNA of the CDR3 is TGCGCCAGCAGTGAGTGGACACGGGGTGAGCAGTTCTTC. This translates into CASSEWTRGEQFF.

For this clonotype: A clone one base away is much larger, so this may be a read error. This rearrangement joins TRBV2 to TRBJ1-2, with 7 positions matching TRBD1. The J segment lost 0 bases and the V segment lost 11 bases, leaving 15 bases of the junction unmatched. CDR3 length: 16 amino acids. Germline CDR1 is SNHLY and CDR2 is FYNNEI. CDR3 residues: CAAPKKRQGTNYGYTF. For the CDR3, the DNA is TGTGCCGCCCCGAAGAAAAGACAGGGTACTAACTATGGCTACACCTTC.

This clonotype has ten or more counts. The J gene is TRBJ1-2, the V gene TRBV29-1; D possibly corresponds to TRBD1 (6 bases). Germline CDR1 is SQVTM and CDR2 is ANQGSEA. V lost 7 bases and J 1 base, leaving 19 bases between the germline ends. This CDR3 contains 15 residues. This CDR3 is CSADSGVAFNYGYTF. The CDR3 DNA follows: TGCAGCGCGGACTCAGGGGTGGCCTTTAACTATGGCTACACCTTC. The full variable domain, in which reference TRBV29-1 and TRBJ1-2 provide the parts outside the CDR3, is SAVISQKPSRDICQRGTSLTIQCQVDSQVTMMFWYRQQPGQSLTLIATANQGSEATYESGFVIDKFPISRPNLTFSTLTVSNMSPEDSSIYLCSADSGVAFNYGYTFGSGTRLTVV.